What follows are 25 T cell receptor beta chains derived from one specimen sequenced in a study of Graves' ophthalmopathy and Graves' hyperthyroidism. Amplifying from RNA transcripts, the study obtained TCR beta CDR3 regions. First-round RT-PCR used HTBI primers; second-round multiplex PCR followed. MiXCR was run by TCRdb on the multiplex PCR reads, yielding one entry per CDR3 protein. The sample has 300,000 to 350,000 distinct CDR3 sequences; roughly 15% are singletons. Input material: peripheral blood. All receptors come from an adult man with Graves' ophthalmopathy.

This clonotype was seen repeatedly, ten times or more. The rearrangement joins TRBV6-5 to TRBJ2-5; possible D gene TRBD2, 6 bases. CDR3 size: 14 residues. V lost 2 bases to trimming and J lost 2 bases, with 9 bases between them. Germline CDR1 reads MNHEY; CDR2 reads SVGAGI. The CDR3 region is CASSYVGLQETQYF. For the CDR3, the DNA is TGTGCCAGCAGTTACGTGGGACTTCAAGAGACCCAGTACTTC.

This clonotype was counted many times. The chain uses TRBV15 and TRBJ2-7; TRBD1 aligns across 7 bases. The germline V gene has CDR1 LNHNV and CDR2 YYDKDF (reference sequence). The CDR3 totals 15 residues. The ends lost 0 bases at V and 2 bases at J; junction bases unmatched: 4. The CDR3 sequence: CATSRDRTGAYEQYF. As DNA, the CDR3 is TGTGCCACCAGCAGAGATCGGACAGGTGCCTACGAGCAGTACTTC.

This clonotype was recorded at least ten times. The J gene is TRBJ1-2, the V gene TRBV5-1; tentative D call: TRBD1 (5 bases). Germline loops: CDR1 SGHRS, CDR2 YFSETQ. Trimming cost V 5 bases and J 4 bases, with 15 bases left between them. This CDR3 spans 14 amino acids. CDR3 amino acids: CASSRRDPGYGYTF. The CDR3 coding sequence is TGCGCCAGCAGTCGCCGGGACCCTGGCTATGGCTACACCTTC. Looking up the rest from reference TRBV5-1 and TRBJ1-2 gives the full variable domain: KAGVTQTPRYLIKTRGQQVTLSCSPISGHRSVSWYQQTPGQGLQFLFEYFSETQRNKGNFPGRFSGRQFSNSRSEMNVSTLELGDSALYLCASSRRDPGYGYTFGSGTRLTVV.

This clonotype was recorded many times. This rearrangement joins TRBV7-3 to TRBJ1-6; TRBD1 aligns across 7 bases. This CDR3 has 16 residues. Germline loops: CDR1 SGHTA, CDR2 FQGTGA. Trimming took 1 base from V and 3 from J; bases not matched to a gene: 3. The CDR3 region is CASSLMGDSYNSPLHF. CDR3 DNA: TGTGCCAGCAGCTTAATGGGGGACAGCTATAATTCACCCCTCCACTTT.

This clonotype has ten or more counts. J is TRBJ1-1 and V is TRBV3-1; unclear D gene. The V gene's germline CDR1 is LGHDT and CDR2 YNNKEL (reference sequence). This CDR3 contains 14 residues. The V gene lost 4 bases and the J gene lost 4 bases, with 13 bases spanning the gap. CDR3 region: CASSRSQVPTEAFF. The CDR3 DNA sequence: TGTGCCAGCAGCCGCTCCCAGGTTCCCACTGAAGCTTTCTTT.

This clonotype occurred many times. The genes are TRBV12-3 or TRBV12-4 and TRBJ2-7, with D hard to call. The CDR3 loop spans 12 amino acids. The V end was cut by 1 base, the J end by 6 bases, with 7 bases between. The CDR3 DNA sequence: TGTGCCAGCAGTTTAGGCCCCCTCGAGCAGTACTTC. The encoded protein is CASSLGPLEQYF.

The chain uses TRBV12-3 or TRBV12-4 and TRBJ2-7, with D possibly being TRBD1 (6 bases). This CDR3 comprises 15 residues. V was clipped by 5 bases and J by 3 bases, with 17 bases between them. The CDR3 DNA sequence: TGTGCCAGCAGTAGACCCGGGACAATCGACTACGAGCAGTACTTC. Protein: CASSRPGTIDYEQYF.

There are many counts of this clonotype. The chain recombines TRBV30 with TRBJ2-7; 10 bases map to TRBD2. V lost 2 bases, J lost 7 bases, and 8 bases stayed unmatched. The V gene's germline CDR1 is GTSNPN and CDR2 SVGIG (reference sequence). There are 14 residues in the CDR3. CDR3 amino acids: CAWSTLAGEGEQYF. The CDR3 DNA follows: TGTGCCTGGAGTACCCTAGCGGGAGAAGGGGAGCAGTACTTC.

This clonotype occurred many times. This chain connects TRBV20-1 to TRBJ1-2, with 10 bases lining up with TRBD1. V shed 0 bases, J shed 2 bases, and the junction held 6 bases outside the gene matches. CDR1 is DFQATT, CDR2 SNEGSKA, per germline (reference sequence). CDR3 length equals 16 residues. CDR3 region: CSARDLTGGENYGYTF. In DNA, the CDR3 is TGCAGTGCTAGAGACTTGACAGGGGGCGAGAACTATGGCTACACCTTC.

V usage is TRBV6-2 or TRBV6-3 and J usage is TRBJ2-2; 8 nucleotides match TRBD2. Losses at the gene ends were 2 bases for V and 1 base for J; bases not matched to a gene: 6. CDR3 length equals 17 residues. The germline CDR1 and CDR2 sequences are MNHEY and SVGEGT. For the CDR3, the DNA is TGTGCCAGCAGTTACCAACTAGCGGCAGGGAACACCGGGGAGCTGTTTTTT. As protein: CASSYQLAAGNTGELFF.

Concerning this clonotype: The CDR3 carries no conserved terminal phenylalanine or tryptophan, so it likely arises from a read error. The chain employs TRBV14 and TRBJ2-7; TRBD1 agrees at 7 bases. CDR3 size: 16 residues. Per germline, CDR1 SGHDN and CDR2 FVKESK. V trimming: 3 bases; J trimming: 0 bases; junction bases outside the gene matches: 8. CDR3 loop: CASSHRGGISSYEQYL. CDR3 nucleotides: TGTGCCAGCAGCCACAGAGGGGGCATCAGCTCCTACGAGCAGTACCTC.

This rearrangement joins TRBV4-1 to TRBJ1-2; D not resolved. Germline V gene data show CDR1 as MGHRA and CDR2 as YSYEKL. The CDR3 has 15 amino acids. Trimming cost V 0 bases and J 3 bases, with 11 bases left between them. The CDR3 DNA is TGCGCCAGCAGCCAAGATTCGGGTACCCACTATGGCTACACCTTC. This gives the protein CASSQDSGTHYGYTF.

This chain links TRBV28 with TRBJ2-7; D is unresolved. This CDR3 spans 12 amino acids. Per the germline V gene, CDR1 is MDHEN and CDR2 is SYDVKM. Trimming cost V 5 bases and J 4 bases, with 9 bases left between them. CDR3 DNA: TGTGCCAGCAGTCGTCGGAAATACGAGCAGTACTTC. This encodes CASSRRKYEQYF.

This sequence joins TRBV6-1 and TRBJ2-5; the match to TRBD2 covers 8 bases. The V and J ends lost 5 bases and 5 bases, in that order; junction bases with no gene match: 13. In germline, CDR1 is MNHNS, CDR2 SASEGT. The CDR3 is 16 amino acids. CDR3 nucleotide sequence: TGTGCCAGCAGTCAGCGGGCCTCTAGCGGGTCGGAGACCCAGTACTTC. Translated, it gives CASSQRASSGSETQYF.

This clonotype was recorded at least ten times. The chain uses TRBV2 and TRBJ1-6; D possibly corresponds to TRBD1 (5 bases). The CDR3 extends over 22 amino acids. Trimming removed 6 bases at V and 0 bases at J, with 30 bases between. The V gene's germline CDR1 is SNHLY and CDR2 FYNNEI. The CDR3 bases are TGTGCCAGCAGGCCCCTTGAGCCCGGGACGGGAAATCCAAGCTCCTATAATTCACCCCTCCACTTT. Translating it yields CASRPLEPGTGNPSSYNSPLHF. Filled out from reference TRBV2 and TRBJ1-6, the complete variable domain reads EPEVTQTPSHQVTQMGQEVILRCVPISNHLYFYWYRQILGQKVEFLVSFYNNEISEKSEIFDDQFSVERPDGSNFTLKIRSTKLEDSAMYFCASRPLEPGTGNPSSYNSPLHFGNGTRLTVT.

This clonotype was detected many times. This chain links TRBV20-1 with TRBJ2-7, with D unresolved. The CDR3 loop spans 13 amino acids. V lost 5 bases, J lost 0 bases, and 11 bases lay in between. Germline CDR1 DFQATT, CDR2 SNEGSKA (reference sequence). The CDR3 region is CSALSSNSYEQYF. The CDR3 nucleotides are TGCAGTGCTCTCTCGTCTAACTCCTACGAGCAGTACTTC.

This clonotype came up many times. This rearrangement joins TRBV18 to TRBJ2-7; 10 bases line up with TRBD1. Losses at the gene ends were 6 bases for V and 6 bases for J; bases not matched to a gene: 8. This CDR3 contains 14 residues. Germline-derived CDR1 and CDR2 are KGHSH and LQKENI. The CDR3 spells CASSPGTGEGEQYF. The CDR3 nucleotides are TGTGCCAGCTCCCCCGGGACAGGGGAGGGCGAGCAGTACTTC.

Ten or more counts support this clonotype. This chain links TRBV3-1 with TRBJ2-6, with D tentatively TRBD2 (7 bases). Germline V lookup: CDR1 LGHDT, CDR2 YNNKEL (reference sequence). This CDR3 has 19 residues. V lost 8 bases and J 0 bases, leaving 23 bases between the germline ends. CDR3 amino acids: CASAKMGGAPPSGANVLTF. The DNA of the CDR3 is TGTGCCAGCGCCAAGATGGGGGGGGCACCACCCTCTGGGGCCAACGTCCTGACTTTC.

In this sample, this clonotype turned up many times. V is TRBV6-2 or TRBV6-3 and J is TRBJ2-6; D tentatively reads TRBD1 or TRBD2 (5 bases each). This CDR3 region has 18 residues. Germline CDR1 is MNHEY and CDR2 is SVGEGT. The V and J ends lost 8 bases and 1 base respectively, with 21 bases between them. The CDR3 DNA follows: TGTGCCAGCGGGACGAGGCAGGGAGAGATTTCTGGGGCCAACGTCCTGACTTTC. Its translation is CASGTRQGEISGANVLTF.

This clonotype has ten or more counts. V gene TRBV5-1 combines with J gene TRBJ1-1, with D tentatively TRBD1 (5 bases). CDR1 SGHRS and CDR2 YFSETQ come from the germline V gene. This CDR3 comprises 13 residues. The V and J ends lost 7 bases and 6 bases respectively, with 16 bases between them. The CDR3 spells CASGDLTGAEAFF. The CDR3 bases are TGCGCCAGCGGGGACCTCACCGGGGCTGAAGCTTTCTTT.

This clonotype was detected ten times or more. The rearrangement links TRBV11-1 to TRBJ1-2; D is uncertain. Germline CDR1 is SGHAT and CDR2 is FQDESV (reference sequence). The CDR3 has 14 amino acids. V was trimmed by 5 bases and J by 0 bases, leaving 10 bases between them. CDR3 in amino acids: CASSPGESNYGYTF. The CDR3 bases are TGTGCCAGCAGCCCAGGAGAGTCTAACTATGGCTACACCTTC. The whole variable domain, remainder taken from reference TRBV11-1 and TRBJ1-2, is EAEVAQSPRYKITEKSQAVAFWCDPISGHATLYWYRQILGQGPELLVQFQDESVVDDSQLPKDRFSAERLKGVDSTLKIQPAELGDSAMYLCASSPGESNYGYTFGSGTRLTVV.

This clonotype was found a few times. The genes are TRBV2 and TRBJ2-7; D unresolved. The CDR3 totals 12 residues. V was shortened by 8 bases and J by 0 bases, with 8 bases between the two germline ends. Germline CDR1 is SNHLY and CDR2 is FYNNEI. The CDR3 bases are TGTGCCAGCCTTCCAAGCTCCTACGAGCAGTACTTC. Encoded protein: CASLPSSYEQYF.

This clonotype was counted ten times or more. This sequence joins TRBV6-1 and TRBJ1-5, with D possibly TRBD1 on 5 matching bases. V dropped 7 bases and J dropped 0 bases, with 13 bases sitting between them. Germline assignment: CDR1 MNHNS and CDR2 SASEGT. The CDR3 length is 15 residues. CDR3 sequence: CASTEGQYSNQPQHF. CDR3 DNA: TGTGCCAGCACCGAGGGGCAATATAGCAATCAGCCCCAGCATTTT.

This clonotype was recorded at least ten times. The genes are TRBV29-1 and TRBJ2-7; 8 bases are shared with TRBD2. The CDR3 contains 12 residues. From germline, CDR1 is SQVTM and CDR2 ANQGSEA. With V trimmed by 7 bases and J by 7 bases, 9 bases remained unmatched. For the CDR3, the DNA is TGCAGCGCTGGACTAGCCCTTGGTGAGCAGTACTTC. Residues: CSAGLALGEQYF.

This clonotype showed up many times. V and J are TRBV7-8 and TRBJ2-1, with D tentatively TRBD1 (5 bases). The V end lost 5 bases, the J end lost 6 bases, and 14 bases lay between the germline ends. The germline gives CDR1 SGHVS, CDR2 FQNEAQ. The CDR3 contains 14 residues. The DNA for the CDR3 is TGTGCCAGCAGCCCTCGGATCAGGGCCAATGAGCAGTTCTTC. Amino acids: CASSPRIRANEQFF.